The entry that follows covers one T cell receptor (beta chain) sequence. Its binding antigen is unknown. Nothing much larger sits one base from this clone, and base qualities are not available. From frozen aliquots of unsorted single-cell suspensions, genomic DNA was isolated using the QIAamp DNA kit. The tumour samples consisted of non-small cell lung cancer tissue that had been surgically resected. Tissues arrived within 2 hours after resection and were immediately processed into single-cell suspensions. Tissue was broken up mechanically, digested enzymatically with DNase I, collagenase I and hyaluronidase for about 29 minutes at 37 degrees C, and then filtered and RBC-lysed. CDR1 SNHLY and CDR2 FYNNEI were looked up in the germline V gene. The cysteine opens and the phenylalanine closes a CDR3 of 16 amino acids. Just the 48-base CDR3 DNA is kept, in frame starting at base 1. From V the trimming removes 4 bases and from J it removes 6 bases, while the gene matches leave 10 bases of the junction unaccounted for.

A two-step multiplex PCR was used to amplify TCR-beta CDR3 regions from genomic DNA, and Illumina-compatible adaptors were added in the second step. As a commercial immunoSEQ service, TCR-beta immunosequencing was carried out on an Illumina platform. The authors processed their data as follows. Repertoires were described by productive clonality and by Top 10 Clones, which is the percentage of T-cell templates coming from the ten most frequent sequences. Values of productive clonality ranged from 0 to 1, with a monoclonal population indicated by a value of 1. Sequences comprising at least 0.1% of tumour T-cell templates but absent from matched non-adjacent lung were defined as tumour-associated clones and were identified via log10 scatter plots. Student's t-tests were used for two-group comparisons, ANOVA for comparisons across stages, and linear regression for relationships, with analyses done in GraphPad Prism7 and R. What TCRdb holds here is the immuneACCESS table cut down to in-frame rearrangements. Part of the clones is not present; checked against another copy, under half of the missing clones reflect an unresolved V gene, and the others are unexplained. V and J calls and clone size are given by that table; D and trimming were obtained from the DNA. The sample records roughly 2,500 clones, 81% of which are singletons. In total, the top ten clones hold roughly a fifth of the sample.

This entry belongs to a study of immune cell composition in non-small cell lung cancer (dated by TCRdb to 2016 to 2017). About the full investigation: Histologic subtype, mostly lung adenocarcinoma or squamous cell carcinoma, was determined with H&E together with p63, CK5, Napsin A and TTF-1 immunohistochemistry. Adaptive Biotechnologies TCR-beta sequencing was carried out on a few dozen paired NSCLC tumour and non-adjacent lung specimens, as well as on approximately 26 tumour-only specimens. Supplementary cohort #1, roughly nine lung adenocarcinoma cases, had paired tumour/lung TCR-beta sequencing and TIL populations generated to assess tumour reactivity. A handful of tumour specimens that had TCR-beta data belonged to rare histological subtypes and were left out of the subtype comparisons.

The investigation overall reported the following: Nearly half of NSCLC cases had tumour-associated clones >0.5%, found in roughly 35% of adenocarcinomas compared with 75% to 80% of squamous carcinomas. Across around 10 adenocarcinoma cases, the maximal tumour-associated clone frequency showed a strong correlation with TIL tumour reactivity, but overall clonality showed no such correlation. Only around ten cases were included in the reactivity cohort, and sequence sharing between tumour-reactive clones and the dominant in vivo tumour-associated clones was not shown. No significant correlation was found between tumour TCR-beta clonality and smoking pack-years. Top 10 clone scores and productive clonality were significantly higher in lung squamous cell carcinoma than in lung adenocarcinoma tumours.

Sequenced sample: lung tumor tissue. This chain is built from TRBV2 and TRBJ2-1; the central 9 bases match TRBD2. The origin of this receptor is a human donor with non-small cell lung cancer. The CDR3 corresponds to CASSGRIAGALNEQFF. The DNA is as follows: TGTGCCAGCAGTGGCCGCATAGCGGGGGCCCTCAATGAGCAGTTCTTC.